This TCR beta chain was recovered during a study of T-cell reconstitution after alpha-beta-depleted transplantation in children. The CDR3 sequence is 14 residues long. V shed 3 bases and J shed 1 base, with 10 bases lying between them. CDR1 and CDR2 from the germline V gene are MDHEN and SYDVKM. Preparation of the TCRbeta library involved a method that used unique molecular identifiers. TCRdb recomputed calls from the PCR reads with MiXCR, one row per CDR3 protein. The sample yields a few hundred thousand distinct CDR3 sequences, 10% seen once. Sequencing was performed on PBMCs from the stem cell graft donor, taken from the stem cell graft. This TCR was recovered from a human donor who donated a stem cell graft to a child with acute lymphoblastic leukemia. The chain couples TRBV28 to TRBJ2-7; a possible D gene is TRBD2 (5 bases). CDR3 sequence (DNA): TGTGCCAGCAGTTTGCCGGGAACTTCCTACGAGCAGTACTTC. It specifies CASSLPGTSYEQYF. Full variable domain (rest looked up from reference TRBV28 and TRBJ2-7): DVKVTQSSRYLVKRTGEKVFLECVQDMDHENMFWYRQDPGLGLRLIYFSYDVKMKEKGDIPEGYSVSREKKERFSLILESASTNQTSMYLCASSLPGTSYEQYFGPGTRLTVT.